The 26 T cell receptor beta chains given below trace back to one sample, sequenced in a study of T cells in Graves' hyperthyroidism and ophthalmopathy. TCR beta CDR3 regions were amplified from RNA transcripts. The study used the HTBI primer set for a first-round RT-PCR of the TCR CDR3. In TCRdb, the multiplex PCR reads were re-called with MiXCR into one record per CDR3 protein. The sample comprises around 340,000 distinct CDR3 sequences, approximately 18% of which are singletons, and around 50% rests with the top ten. Source material: blood. Receptors were obtained from a woman aged 50 to 60 with Graves' hyperthyroidism.

The chain joins TRBV6-1 to TRBJ2-5, with D possibly matching TRBD2 (5 bases). The CDR3 is made up of 14 amino acids. The V and J ends lost 4 bases and 5 bases respectively, with 14 bases between them. Looked up from germline, CDR1 is MNHNS and CDR2 is SASEGT. CDR3 region: CASSGKGAWETQYF. DNA of the CDR3: TGTGCCAGCAGTGGTAAGGGAGCCTGGGAGACCCAGTACTTC.

At least ten counts were recorded for this clonotype. V and J are TRBV5-1 and TRBJ2-1, with 8 bases identical to TRBD2. J was trimmed by 6 bases and V by 4 bases; bases with no gene match: 9. The CDR3 consists of 15 residues. The V gene's germline CDR1 is SGHRS and CDR2 YFSETQ. CDR3 loop: CASSAGLDYSNEQFF. The CDR3 nucleotides are TGCGCCAGCAGCGCGGGACTAGACTATTCCAATGAGCAGTTCTTC.

This clonotype showed up many times. The chain uses TRBV11-2 and TRBJ2-5, with 7 bases aligning to TRBD2. The CDR3 totals 13 residues. Germline lookup yields CDR1 SGHAT and CDR2 FQNNGV. J lost 10 bases, V lost 1 base, and 6 bases had no gene match. The CDR3 sequence: CASSLGEGRDQYF. The CDR3 nucleotides read TGTGCCAGCAGCTTAGGGGAGGGCCGAGACCAGTACTTC.

This clonotype turned up a few times. The chain employs TRBV12-3 or TRBV12-4 and TRBJ1-3; D call uncertain. This CDR3 comprises 12 residues. The ends were cut back, 6 bases at V and 8 bases at J, with 11 bases in the middle. CDR3 region: CASSLRDDTIYF. The DNA for the CDR3 is TGTGCCAGCAGCCTAAGGGATGACACCATATATTTT.

This clonotype was seen ten or more times. The chain combines TRBV11-2 with TRBJ2-5; 12 nucleotides match TRBD2. V was clipped by 10 bases and J by 4 bases; unmatched bases: 4. This CDR3 is 13 amino acids long. CDR1 is SGHAT and CDR2 is FQNNGV in the germline V gene. The CDR3 coding sequence is TGTGCCACCACACTAGCGGGGGGAGAGACCCAGTACTTC. Encoded protein: CATTLAGGETQYF.

This clonotype has a count of ten or more. The V call is TRBV11-2, the J call TRBJ2-1; no firm D call. Germline loops: CDR1 SGHAT, CDR2 FQNNGV. V was shortened by 1 base and J by 15 bases, with 13 bases between the two germline ends. The CDR3 sequence is 12 residues long. The CDR3 sequence is CASSLGLSAPFF. The CDR3 DNA reads as TGTGCCAGCAGCTTAGGACTCTCGGCCCCGTTCTTC. The variable domain in full, with the rest retrieved from reference TRBV11-2 and TRBJ2-1, is EAGVAQSPRYKIIEKRQSVAFWCNPISGHATLYWYQQILGQGPKLLIQFQNNGVVDDSQLPKDRFSAERLKGVDSTLKIQPAKLEDSAVYLCASSLGLSAPFFGPGTRLTVL.

This chain uses TRBV5-4 with TRBJ2-4; unclear D gene. The V gene's germline CDR1 is SGHNT and CDR2 YYREEE (reference sequence). The CDR3 runs to 13 residues. The V gene lost 3 bases and the J gene lost 8 bases, with 12 bases spanning the gap. The CDR3 DNA sequence: TGTGCCAGCAGCTCGCCTTCAGACGACATTCAGTACTTC. This translates into CASSSPSDDIQYF.

This clonotype was found a few times. V is TRBV29-1 and J is TRBJ2-3; TRBD2 might be the D (6 bases). Per the germline V gene, CDR1 is SQVTM and CDR2 is ANQGSEA. The CDR3 length is 12 residues. Trimming pared 6 bases from V and 6 bases from J, leaving 13 bases between. This chain's CDR3 is CSVPWEADTQYF. For the CDR3, the DNA is TGCAGCGTCCCGTGGGAGGCGGATACGCAGTATTTT.

The V and J genes are TRBV2 and TRBJ1-3, with TRBD1 as a possible D gene (6 bases). The V end lost 4 bases, the J end lost 2 bases, and 9 bases lay between the germline ends. The CDR3 is 14 amino acids. The germline CDR1 and CDR2 sequences are SNHLY and FYNNEI. The CDR3 sequence: CASSVGGAGNTIYF. CDR3 nucleotides: TGTGCCAGCAGTGTTGGGGGCGCTGGAAACACCATATATTTT.

The chain combines TRBV5-6 with TRBJ2-7; TRBD1 is a possible D gene (6 bases). In germline, CDR1 is SGHDT, CDR2 YYEEEE. Trimming stripped 2 bases from V and 0 bases from J, with 12 bases between. The CDR3 has 15 residues. The CDR3: CASSFQGSLSYEQYV. CDR3 DNA: TGTGCCAGCAGCTTTCAGGGGTCCCTCTCCTACGAGCAGTACGTC.

J is TRBJ2-2 and V is TRBV9; the match to TRBD1 covers 7 bases. V lost 4 bases to trimming and J lost 5 bases; unmatched junction nucleotides: 5. From germline, CDR1 is SGDLS and CDR2 YYNGEE. The CDR3 spans 14 residues. The CDR3 region has the DNA TGTGCCAGCAGCCAAGAACAGGGGACCGGGGAGCTGTTTTTT. Its protein product is CASSQEQGTGELFF.

The rearrangement joins TRBV11-1 to TRBJ2-1; tentatively, D is TRBD2 (7 bases). Trimming cost V 1 base and J 5 bases, with 12 bases left between them. CDR3 length equals 15 residues. Germline CDR1 is SGHAT and CDR2 is FQDESV (reference sequence). The CDR3 DNA reads as TGTGCCAGCAGCTTAGTTGCGGGGGCCAACAATGAGCAGTTCTTC. It yields the protein CASSLVAGANNEQFF.

This chain links TRBV3-1 with TRBJ1-1, with D unclear. This CDR3 spans 13 amino acids. The V end was cut by 6 bases, the J end by 5 bases, with 13 bases between. Germline V gene data show CDR1 as LGHDT and CDR2 as YNNKEL (reference sequence). CDR3 sequence (DNA): TGTGCCAGCAGTAATTCTGCCCAAACTGAAGCTTTCTTT. Amino acid sequence: CASSNSAQTEAFF.

A few counts support this clonotype. V is TRBV29-1 and J is TRBJ1-5; D might be TRBD1 (6 bases). Trimming removed 3 bases at V and 4 bases at J, with 16 bases between. The CDR3 sequence is 15 residues long. Germline loops: CDR1 SQVTM, CDR2 ANQGSEA. This CDR3 reads CSVDRQVIWNQPQHF. CDR3 nucleotides: TGCAGCGTTGACCGACAGGTTATTTGGAATCAGCCCCAGCATTTT.

The rearrangement uses TRBV30 and TRBJ1-2; unclear D gene. V was trimmed by 0 bases and J by 1 base, leaving 12 bases between them. The CDR3 length is 15 residues. The V gene's germline CDR1 is GTSNPN and CDR2 SVGIG (reference sequence). CDR3 in amino acids: CAWSVGPTDNYGYTF. The CDR3 nucleotides read TGTGCCTGGAGTGTAGGGCCTACCGATAACTATGGCTACACCTTC.

This rearrangement joins TRBV11-2 to TRBJ2-1, with 11 nucleotides matching TRBD2. The CDR3 contains 15 residues. Germline CDR1 and CDR2: SGHAT and FQNNGV. V shed 5 bases and J 7 bases; nucleotides not matched to a gene: 7. CDR3: CASSPTLAGVNEQFF. As DNA, the CDR3 is TGTGCCAGCAGCCCAACACTAGCGGGAGTAAATGAGCAGTTCTTC.

This clonotype occurred many times. The rearrangement links TRBV6-5 to TRBJ2-7, with D unresolved. The V gene lost 0 bases and the J gene lost 5 bases, with 14 bases spanning the gap. The CDR3 spans 15 residues. Germline loops: CDR1 MNHEY, CDR2 SVGAGI. This chain's CDR3 is CASSYSSASSHEQYF. Written as DNA, the CDR3 is TGTGCCAGCAGTTACTCATCGGCTTCGAGCCACGAGCAGTACTTC.

This clonotype was detected a few times. V and J are TRBV15 and TRBJ1-5, with D maybe TRBD1 (5 bases). V was pared by 6 bases and J by 4 bases, with 10 bases between. Germline V gene data show CDR1 as LNHNV and CDR2 as YYDKDF (reference sequence). CDR3 length equals 13 residues. The CDR3 DNA is TGTGCCACCAGGGGGGGATTGAATCAGCCCCAGCATTTT. Residues: CATRGGLNQPQHF.

The genes are TRBV7-8 and TRBJ2-1; D uncertain. Trimming left V 4 bases short and J 6 bases short, with 7 bases between. Per germline, CDR1 SGHVS and CDR2 FQNEAQ. CDR3 length: 12 amino acids. The CDR3 region is CASSSTINEQFF. Here the CDR3 DNA reads TGTGCCAGCAGCTCAACTATCAATGAGCAGTTCTTC.

This clonotype was seen only a few times. The chain recombines TRBV5-1 with TRBJ1-6; D call uncertain. V lost 2 bases and J lost 5, with 17 bases in between. The CDR3 contains 17 residues. Germline V gene sequence: CDR1 SGHRS, CDR2 YFSETQ. The DNA for the CDR3 is TGCGCCAGCAGCTTTGGACTGGCAGGAAGGAATAATTCACCCCTCCACTTT. Its translation is CASSFGLAGRNNSPLHF. The variable domain in full, completed from reference TRBV5-1 and TRBJ1-6, reads KAGVTQTPRYLIKTRGQQVTLSCSPISGHRSVSWYQQTPGQGLQFLFEYFSETQRNKGNFPGRFSGRQFSNSRSEMNVSTLELGDSALYLCASSFGLAGRNNSPLHFGNGTRLTVT.

In this sample, this clonotype turned up many times. The V call is TRBV18, the J call TRBJ1-2, with D possibly matching TRBD1 (5 bases). CDR3 size: 16 residues. Per the germline V gene, CDR1 is KGHSH and CDR2 is LQKENI. The V end lost 3 bases, the J end lost 4 bases, and 18 bases lay between the germline ends. The CDR3 here is CASSPEQAGTGYGYTF. The CDR3 DNA sequence: TGTGCCAGCTCACCGGAGCAAGCAGGGACGGGCTATGGCTACACCTTC.

At least ten counts were recorded for this clonotype. J is TRBJ1-1 and V is TRBV20-1; D is undetermined. From germline, CDR1 is DFQATT and CDR2 SNEGSKA (reference sequence). V gave up 4 bases and J gave up 7 bases, with 10 bases separating them. The CDR3 consists of 11 residues. The CDR3 protein is CSAKSYGEAFF. The CDR3 DNA is TGCAGTGCTAAGTCGTACGGTGAAGCTTTCTTT.

The chain's CDR3 is CASSFDQGPMNTEAFF. In DNA, the CDR3 is TGTGCCAGCAGCTTTGATCAGGGGCCGATGAACACTGAAGCTTTCTTT. The V call is TRBV5-6, the J call TRBJ1-1, with D possibly TRBD1 on 6 matching bases. Per the germline V gene, CDR1 is SGHDT and CDR2 is YYEEEE. The CDR3 has 16 amino acids. With 2 bases removed from V and 0 bases from J, the gap between germline ends came to 14 bases.

This chain links TRBV7-9 with TRBJ2-2, with 8 bases identical to TRBD1. The CDR3 consists of 17 residues. Germline values: CDR1 SEHNR, CDR2 FQNEAQ (reference sequence). Trimming cost V 7 bases and J 0 bases; bases outside gene matches: 10. The DNA of the CDR3 is TGTGCCAGCAACGACAGAGCAGGGGGCGCGAACACCGGGGAGCTGTTTTTT. Amino acid sequence: CASNDRAGGANTGELFF.

This clonotype was counted a few times. The CDR3 bases are TGTGCCAGCAGTTCCGCCGGGACAGGGTCCGATACGCAGTATTTT. Protein sequence: CASSSAGTGSDTQYF. The chain recombines TRBV28 with TRBJ2-3; 9 nucleotides line up with TRBD1. The CDR3 sequence is 15 residues long. Germline CDR1 MDHEN, CDR2 SYDVKM. V was clipped by 4 bases and J by 6 bases; unmatched bases: 8.

This sequence joins TRBV20-1 and TRBJ1-3; 8 bases map to TRBD1. V was clipped by 0 bases and J by 2 bases; unmatched bases: 3. Germline values: CDR1 DFQATT, CDR2 SNEGSKA (reference sequence). CDR3 length: 15 residues. The DNA for the CDR3 is TGCAGTGCTAGAGATCCGGACAGGGCTGGAAACACCATATATTTT. Translated: CSARDPDRAGNTIYF.